These 27 T cell receptor beta chains were sequenced from one sample in a study of blood T cell repertoires in COVID-19. TCRdb keeps only in-frame clones here, not all; method: immunoSEQ multiplex PCR. The repertoire holds around 170,000 clones, with just over 85% as singletons. What was sequenced was peripheral blood. These receptors were obtained from a man in his fifties with active or convalescent COVID-19.

The genes are TRBV10-2 and TRBJ1-2; TRBD1 aligns across 7 bases. After removal of 3 bases from V and 8 bases from J, the junction contained 6 bases not matched to a gene. The CDR3 contains 13 residues. CDR1 and CDR2 (germline): WSHSY, SAAADI. CDR3: CASSETTGNGYTF. For the CDR3, the DNA is TGCGCCAGCAGTGAAACGACAGGGAACGGCTACACCTTC.

At least ten counts were recorded for this clone. The chain's CDR3 is CATQQGTSYGYTF. The CDR3 nucleotides are TGTGCCACCCAACAGGGTACTAGCTATGGCTACACCTTC. The genes are TRBV24-1 and TRBJ1-2, with D maybe TRBD1 (6 bases). Trimming took off 9 bases at V and 4 bases at J, with 14 bases between the two ends. CDR1 is KGHDR and CDR2 is SFDVKD in the germline V gene. This CDR3 has 13 residues.

CDR3 nucleotides: TGTGCCAGCAGAAGGGCAGGGGGCAGGGACAATGAGCAGTTCTTC. This encodes CASRRAGGRDNEQFF. The chain carries TRBV7-3 and TRBJ2-1; 8 bases are a match to TRBD1. Germline values: CDR1 SGHTA, CDR2 FQGTGA. The J segment lost 5 bases and the V segment lost 6 bases, leaving 9 bases of the junction unmatched. This CDR3 has 15 amino acids.

The V call is TRBV5-4, the J call TRBJ2-1, with a tentative D call TRBD2 (6 bases). There are 16 residues in the CDR3. The ends were cut back, 1 base at V and 0 bases at J, with 11 bases in the middle. CDR1 is SGHNT and CDR2 is YYREEE in the germline V gene (reference sequence). CDR3 residues: CASSLSGGNSYNEQFF. DNA of the CDR3: TGTGCCAGCAGCTTGTCTGGCGGGAACTCCTACAATGAGCAGTTCTTC.

This rearrangement joins TRBV25-1 to TRBJ1-2; D is ambiguous. CDR3 size: 14 residues. Germline CDR1 reads MGHDK; CDR2 reads SYGVNS. The V and J ends lost 5 bases and 6 bases respectively, with 16 bases between them. The chain's CDR3 is CASSPFTGVDGYTF. CDR3 DNA sequence: TGTGCCAGCAGTCCATTCACCGGGGTGGATGGCTACACCTTC.

This clone was counted at least ten times. The chain's CDR3 is CASSWVLGVANYGYTF. CDR3 in DNA: TGCGCCAGCAGCTGGGTACTCGGGGTGGCTAACTATGGCTACACCTTC. This chain links TRBV5-1 with TRBJ1-2; the D is unclear. CDR3 length: 16 amino acids. Germline V gene lookup returns CDR1 SGHRS and CDR2 YFSETQ. Trimming left V 3 bases short and J 0 bases short, with 15 bases between.

The chain combines TRBV5-1 with TRBJ2-2; D is unresolved. V lost 2 bases to trimming and J lost 2 bases, with 10 bases between them. The CDR3 spans 15 residues. Germline-derived CDR1 and CDR2 are SGHRS and YFSETQ. The CDR3 DNA reads as TGCGCCAGCAGCTTAGAGCTTTTAAACACCGGGGAGCTGTTTTTT. It is translated as CASSLELLNTGELFF.

This chain joins TRBV6-5 and TRBJ1-2, with 9 bases aligning to TRBD1. J lost 1 base, V lost 8 bases, and 8 bases had no gene match. The CDR3 extends over 15 amino acids. Germline loops: CDR1 MNHEY, CDR2 SVGAGI. CDR3 region: CASAHRDRVNYGYTF. CDR3 in DNA: TGTGCCAGCGCTCACCGGGACAGGGTTAACTATGGCTACACCTTC.

This clone has only a few counts. The chain's CDR3 is CSASRTSGAMMYF. The CDR3 region has the DNA TGCAGTGCTAGTCGGACTAGCGGGGCCATGATGTACTTC. The chain carries TRBV20-1 and TRBJ2-7, with TRBD2 identical over 12 bases. The CDR3 covers 13 residues. Germline-derived CDR1 and CDR2 are DFQATT and SNEGSKA (reference sequence). V shed 3 bases and J 12 bases; nucleotides not matched to a gene: 9.

The CDR3 sequence is CASSFGAQETQYF. The CDR3 nucleotides read TGTGCCAGCAGCTTTGGGGCCCAAGAGACCCAGTACTTC. The J gene is TRBJ2-5, the V gene TRBV5-6; maybe TRBD1 (5 bases). This CDR3 has 13 residues. Trimming shortened V by 2 bases and J by 1 base, and 6 bases separated the two germline ends. Germline V lookup: CDR1 SGHDT, CDR2 YYEEEE.

The V gene is TRBV5-1, the J gene TRBJ1-3, with 7 bases matching TRBD1. CDR1 SGHRS and CDR2 YFSETQ come from the germline V gene. The CDR3 contains 15 residues. Trimming took 4 bases from V and 4 from J; bases not matched to a gene: 8. The CDR3 reads CASSSGQVAGNTIYF. CDR3 bases: TGCGCCAGCAGCAGCGGACAGGTAGCAGGAAACACCATATATTTT.

This clone was observed a few times. A single base separates this from a much larger clone, so it may be a read error. The chain employs TRBV6-6 and TRBJ2-2, with a possible D match to TRBD1 (6 bases). V shed 0 bases and J shed 1 base, with 6 bases lying between them. This CDR3 contains 15 residues. Germline assignment: CDR1 MNHNY and CDR2 SVGAGI (reference sequence). CDR3 nucleotide sequence: TGTGCCAGCAGTTACTCGGGACAGAACACCGGGGAGCTGTTTTTT. Translating it yields CASSYSGQNTGELFF.

This chain uses TRBV7-9 with TRBJ2-1; a weak D match, TRBD2 (5 bases). V lost 1 base and J lost 10, with 14 bases in between. This CDR3 contains 14 residues. Germline V gene sequence: CDR1 SEHNR, CDR2 FQNEAQ (reference sequence). The CDR3 DNA is TGTGCCAGCAGCTTAGGGCTAGCCCCAAGGGAGCAGTTCTTC. This translates into CASSLGLAPREQFF.

The chain combines TRBV18 with TRBJ2-1; the match to TRBD2 covers 8 bases. The V gene end was trimmed by 3 bases and the J gene end by 0 bases; junction bases not matched to a gene: 10. The germline V gene encodes CDR1 KGHSH and CDR2 LQKENI. This CDR3 has 18 residues. CDR3: CASSPRTSGQSSYNEQFF. The CDR3, as DNA: TGTGCCAGCTCACCTCGTACTAGCGGTCAGAGCTCCTACAATGAGCAGTTCTTC.

This rearrangement joins TRBV3-1 (or the pseudogene TRBV3-2) to TRBJ1-2, with 8 bases that match TRBD1. CDR1 is LGHDT, CDR2 YNNKEL, per germline (reference sequence). This CDR3 region has 15 residues. V lost 1 base, J lost 7 bases, and 8 bases stayed unmatched. The CDR3 nucleotides read TGTGCCAGCAGCCAAGTTGTAGGGACAGGTTTTGGCTACACCTTC. It encodes CASSQVVGTGFGYTF.

The chain is built from TRBV29-1 and TRBJ2-5; the D gene is possibly TRBD1 (5 bases). Germline assignment: CDR1 SQVTM and CDR2 ANQGSEA. The V end lost 5 bases, the J end lost 1 base, and 8 bases lay between the germline ends. The CDR3 is 12 residues long. In DNA, the CDR3 is TGCAGCGTTCGACAGTTCCAAGAGACCCAGTACTTC. Amino acid sequence: CSVRQFQETQYF.

The chain is built from TRBV3-1 (or the pseudogene TRBV3-2) and TRBJ1-3; the D is unclear. The V gene's germline CDR1 is LGHDT and CDR2 YNNKEL (reference sequence). V lost 2 bases to trimming and J lost 0 bases, with 8 bases between them. The CDR3 has 15 residues. The CDR3 sequence is CASSQRGLSGNTIYF. CDR3 sequence (DNA): TGTGCCAGCAGCCAACGAGGACTCTCTGGAAACACCATATATTTT.

This clone was found a few times. This sequence joins TRBV27 and TRBJ1-6; 7 bases line up with TRBD1. This CDR3 contains 15 residues. The V gene's germline CDR1 is MNHEY and CDR2 SMNVEV (reference sequence). J lost 6 bases, V lost 3 bases, and 5 bases had no gene match. CDR3 loop: CASSFGTASNSPLHF. The CDR3 coding sequence is TGTGCCAGCAGTTTCGGGACAGCCTCTAATTCACCCCTCCACTTT.

The rearrangement joins TRBV19 to TRBJ2-7; D perhaps matches TRBD2 (7 bases). With 8 bases removed from V and 4 bases from J, the gap between germline ends came to 15 bases. Germline CDR1 LNHDA, CDR2 SQIVND (reference sequence). CDR3 length equals 13 residues. CDR3 sequence reads: CASSRGAIYEQYF. The CDR3 DNA follows: TGTGCCAGTTCTCGGGGGGCCATTTACGAGCAGTACTTC.

The rearrangement links TRBV3-1 (or the pseudogene TRBV3-2) to TRBJ2-3; a weak D match, TRBD1 (6 bases). The CDR3 runs to 15 residues. The V end lost 1 base, the J end lost 3 bases, and 11 bases lay between the germline ends. CDR1 is LGHDT, CDR2 YNNKEL, per germline (reference sequence). CDR3 sequence (DNA): TGTGCCAGCAGCCAAGGTGGGGGCGGGACAGATACGCAGTATTTT. Encoded protein: CASSQGGGGTDTQYF.

The sample holds a few counts of this clone. This chain uses TRBV9 with TRBJ2-3; D unclear. This CDR3 is 14 amino acids long. Trimming removed 2 bases from V and 2 bases from J, with 9 bases in between. The germline V gene has CDR1 SGDLS and CDR2 YYNGEE. In DNA form, the CDR3 reads TGTGCCAGCAGCGTTGCCCACTTCACAGATACGCAGTATTTT. Its translation is CASSVAHFTDTQYF.

The chain combines TRBV12-3 or TRBV12-4 with TRBJ2-2, with D maybe TRBD2 (5 bases). The CDR3 totals 13 residues. Trimming left V 3 bases short and J 6 bases short, with 8 bases between. The CDR3 sequence: CASSFQRAGELFF. The CDR3 nucleotides are TGTGCCAGCAGTTTCCAGAGGGCCGGGGAGCTGTTTTTT.

The chain recombines TRBV3-1 (or the pseudogene TRBV3-2) with TRBJ2-1, with D possibly matching TRBD2 (5 bases). Per the germline V gene, CDR1 is LGHDT and CDR2 is YNNKEL (reference sequence). The CDR3 consists of 17 residues. The ends were cut back, 1 base at V and 0 bases at J, with 13 bases in the middle. CDR3 in DNA: TGTGCCAGCAGCCAAGCTAGCATGGCCCCCTCCTACAATGAGCAGTTCTTC. Its translation is CASSQASMAPSYNEQFF.

The chain has TRBV4-3 and TRBJ2-7, with D maybe TRBD2 (5 bases). The CDR3 is 16 residues long. Per the germline V gene, CDR1 is LGHNA and CDR2 is YSLEER. The germline V and J ends were trimmed by 0 bases and 5 bases, with 17 bases remaining between them. CDR3 nucleotide sequence: TGCGCCAGCAGCCAAGATCTCCGGGGATTAAGTAACGAGCAGTACTTC. It encodes CASSQDLRGLSNEQYF.

In this sample, this clone turned up once. For the CDR3, the DNA is TGTGCCACCAGTGATCCCAGGGGCTATGGCTACACCTTC. It encodes CATSDPRGYGYTF. The chain recombines TRBV24-1 with TRBJ1-2; D perhaps matches TRBD1 (6 bases). The CDR3 is made up of 13 amino acids. Germline V gene sequence: CDR1 KGHDR, CDR2 SFDVKD. The V end was cut by 3 bases, the J end by 4 bases, with 8 bases between.

This sequence joins TRBV19 and TRBJ2-7, with 10 bases matching TRBD2. This CDR3 has 17 amino acids. The V segment lost 4 bases and the J segment 2 bases; nucleotides outside the gene matches: 11. CDR1 is LNHDA, CDR2 SQIVND, per germline (reference sequence). The DNA for the CDR3 is TGTGCCAGTAGTAGAAGGGGAGGGACTAGCGCGGCCTACGAGCAGTACTTC. As protein: CASSRRGGTSAAYEQYF.

The rearrangement links TRBV19 to TRBJ1-2; 8 bases line up with TRBD1. The ends lost 4 bases at V and 2 bases at J; junction bases unmatched: 6. The length of the CDR3 is 15 residues. The germline V gene encodes CDR1 LNHDA and CDR2 SQIVND (reference sequence). The CDR3 loop reads CASSTQGQANYGYTF. The CDR3 DNA sequence: TGTGCCAGTAGTACCCAGGGACAGGCGAACTATGGCTACACCTTC.